This T cell receptor (beta chain) was obtained from a study of T cell responses to AZD1222 COVID-19 vaccine (dated by TCRdb to the early 2020s). Study-level background: AZD1222 recipients given second doses at about 4 weeks or at about 12 weeks were pooled, since spike-specific TCR depth and breadth were not found to differ between the two schedules. Trial participants were enrolled into age subgroups of 18-55, 56-69 and 70-plus years, which contained approximately 150, 28 and 58 TCR-sequenced participants, respectively. A total of over 230 trial participants underwent TCR sequencing, of whom about 200 received two doses of AZD1222 and some 26 received two doses of the MenACWY control vaccine.

Study-wide conclusions, independent of this receptor: The 56-69-year group was small, and its depth increase did not reach significance, likely because of low power. After two AZD1222 doses, both the breadth and the depth of spike-specific TCRs were significantly higher than at day 0 and than in MenACWY recipients. Only a handful of AZD1222 recipients were SARS-CoV-2 seropositive at baseline, limiting conclusions about previously exposed vaccinees. Vaccine-associated CD4 TCRs spanned the whole spike protein, with dominant responses in regions 160-218 and 743-854. Epitopes outside the regions mutated in the B.1.351 and B.1.1.7 variants were reportedly recognized by nearly half of the unique spike-specific TCRs. Most participants were white British and females outnumbered males, and the authors suggested that clonal diversity may have been underestimated. Because no samples from the day 14 peak response were available, repertoires could be characterized only after the peak T cell response.

With respect to this clone: No antigen is known for it. Base qualities are not at hand, and no much larger clone is one base apart.

The CDR3 goes from the cysteine to the phenylalanine over 15 residues. The retained sequence is limited to the CDR3, 45 bases, with the frame set at the first base. The germline V gene encodes CDR1 LNHDA and CDR2 SQIVND (reference sequence). V loses 7 bases of germline sequence and J loses 6 bases, and the interval between the two ends is 19 bases. The CDR3 regions of human TCRbeta chains were subjected to immunosequencing. The paper's processing steps were these. Repertoire TCRs were checked for matches against a reference library of SARS-CoV-2-specific TCRs that had been generated using the MIRA antigen-specificity platform. Breadth meant the fraction of unique TCRs that were SARS-CoV-2-associated, whereas depth meant the fraction of total T cells that were SARS-CoV-2-associated. Each spike-specific TCR was assigned to its reactive spike region and to a CD4 or CD8 class using the MIRA data. Log10-transformed breadth and depth values were compared by one-way ANOVA with Sidak's multiple comparisons tests. The table was pulled from immuneACCESS by TCRdb, which kept in-frame rearrangements only. Such tables lose some clones; where checked, under half of the loss comes from unresolved V genes, and the rest has no known cause. V, J and clone size are taken as reported in that table, and D and trimming were inferred from the DNA itself. The table for this sample lists over 130,000 clones; around 95% of them were counted only once. The top ten constitute roughly 1.3% of the sample.

Read against the paper, the sample's time point label means: baseline before first vaccination. Vaccinee samples were obtained from the UK trials COV001 and COV002, which included a single-blind randomized controlled phase 2/3 trial of AZD1222 (ChAdOx1 nCoV-19) in healthy adults. For TCRbeta chain sequencing, PBMC samples were collected from trial participants at day 0 and at day 28 after the second dose. The TCR comes from an adult in good health. The source was peripheral blood, collected on day 0 of AZD1222 vaccination. The chain couples TRBV19 to TRBJ1-5; matching of 5 bases hints at TRBD1 as the D gene. The nucleotides are TGTGCCAGTACTTTTCAGGGTCTTCCGAGTCAGCCCCAGCATTTT. It is translated as CASTFQGLPSQPQHF.